This T cell receptor beta chain was recorded in a study of cytomegalovirus exposure and HLA in healthy donors. PCR was performed using 60 Vbeta and 13 Jbeta primers. The assay was immunoSEQ multiplex PCR, and TCRdb's table has in-frame clones only and misses some. The table shows around 88,000 clones, with around 72% occurring only once. CDR3 size: 15 residues. Germline V gives CDR1 MNHNS, CDR2 SASEGT. Between the trimmed V and J ends, which lost 4 bases and 2 bases, there was a span of 15 bases. Whole-study findings and limits: The availability of immune exposure information extended only to CMV serostatus. By a later analysis, the bulk of CMV-associated TCR beta chains appeared HLA-restricted. Prediction of most subjects' HLA-A and HLA-B alleles by TCR beta sequences was reportedly accurate.

About this clone: Its antigen is unknown.

The chain employs TRBV6-1 and TRBJ2-7; a possible D gene is TRBD2 (6 bases). This TCR was sampled from a male donor in good health and CMV-seronegative. Material for sequencing was PBMCs. The DNA of the CDR3 is TGTGCCAGCAGTGGCACGCGGGGCGCCCCCTACGAGCAGTACTTC. Protein product: CASSGTRGAPYEQYF.